One T cell receptor (beta chain) is described in this entry. This clonotype was counted at least ten times. It lacks a known antigen. No per-base quality is available; no much larger clone lies one base away. This sample was taken from a study of T-cell reconstitution after alpha-beta-depleted transplantation in children (dated by TCRdb to 2016 to 2017). Study-level background: Using TCR repertoire profiling, the study quantitatively followed how T-cell immune reconstitution unfolded in children after TCRalphabeta/CD19-depleted allogeneic hematopoietic cell transplantation. The research as a whole found: In some patients, high TCRbeta diversity at day 60 was attributed to recipient T cells and intrathymic progenitors that had survived conditioning. The apparently early alphabetaT-cell count recovery about two months after transplant was reportedly dependent on only several hundred rapidly expanded clones derived from non-depleted graft cells. Over subsequent months, a decline in hyperexpanded clone frequencies was noted, and after one year, T-cell counts and TCRbeta diversity were mostly ascribed to newly produced T cells.

Including cysteine and phenylalanine, the CDR3 has 15 amino acids. Here the CDR3 DNA is all that survives: 45 bases in frame from base 1. The germline V gene (reference sequence) yields SGHNT for CDR1 and YYREEE for CDR2. From V the trimming removes 5 bases and from J it removes 7 bases, while the gene matches leave 7 bases of the junction unaccounted for. Receptor libraries were prepared by PCR. TCRdb shows the sequencer as Illumina HiSeq 2500. Molecular barcoding was employed in the preparation of TCR libraries, with unique molecular identifiers being used to normalize TCRbeta repertoire quantification. Clones were called with MiXCR by TCRdb after fastp trimmed the public reads at Q25, and only in-frame beta chains were retained. Rows are combined by CDR3 protein, so each entry shows the most common genes and DNA. The sample yields hundreds of thousands of distinct CDR3 sequences; around 10% were counted once. Roughly a quarter of the sample is taken by the ten largest.

The treatment or condition label on this specimen signifies: allogeneic hematopoietic cell transplantation with graft depleted of TCRalphabeta T cells and CD19 B cells. TCRalphabeta/CD19-depleted allogeneic hematopoietic cell grafts were given to the transplant recipients, all of whom were children. Here the chain combines TRBV5-4 and TRBJ1-6; 9 nucleotides in the junction match TRBD1. This TCR was sampled from a male patient between 2 and 10 years old who had a stem cell transplant for chronic granulomatous disease, so the T cells may come from the graft donor. This specimen was peripheral blood, taken 180 days after TCRalphabeta/CD19-depleted stem cell transplant. The base sequence is TGTGCCAGCAGGACGATGACAGGGGGAAATTCACCCCTCCACTTT. Its translation reads: CASRTMTGGNSPLHF.